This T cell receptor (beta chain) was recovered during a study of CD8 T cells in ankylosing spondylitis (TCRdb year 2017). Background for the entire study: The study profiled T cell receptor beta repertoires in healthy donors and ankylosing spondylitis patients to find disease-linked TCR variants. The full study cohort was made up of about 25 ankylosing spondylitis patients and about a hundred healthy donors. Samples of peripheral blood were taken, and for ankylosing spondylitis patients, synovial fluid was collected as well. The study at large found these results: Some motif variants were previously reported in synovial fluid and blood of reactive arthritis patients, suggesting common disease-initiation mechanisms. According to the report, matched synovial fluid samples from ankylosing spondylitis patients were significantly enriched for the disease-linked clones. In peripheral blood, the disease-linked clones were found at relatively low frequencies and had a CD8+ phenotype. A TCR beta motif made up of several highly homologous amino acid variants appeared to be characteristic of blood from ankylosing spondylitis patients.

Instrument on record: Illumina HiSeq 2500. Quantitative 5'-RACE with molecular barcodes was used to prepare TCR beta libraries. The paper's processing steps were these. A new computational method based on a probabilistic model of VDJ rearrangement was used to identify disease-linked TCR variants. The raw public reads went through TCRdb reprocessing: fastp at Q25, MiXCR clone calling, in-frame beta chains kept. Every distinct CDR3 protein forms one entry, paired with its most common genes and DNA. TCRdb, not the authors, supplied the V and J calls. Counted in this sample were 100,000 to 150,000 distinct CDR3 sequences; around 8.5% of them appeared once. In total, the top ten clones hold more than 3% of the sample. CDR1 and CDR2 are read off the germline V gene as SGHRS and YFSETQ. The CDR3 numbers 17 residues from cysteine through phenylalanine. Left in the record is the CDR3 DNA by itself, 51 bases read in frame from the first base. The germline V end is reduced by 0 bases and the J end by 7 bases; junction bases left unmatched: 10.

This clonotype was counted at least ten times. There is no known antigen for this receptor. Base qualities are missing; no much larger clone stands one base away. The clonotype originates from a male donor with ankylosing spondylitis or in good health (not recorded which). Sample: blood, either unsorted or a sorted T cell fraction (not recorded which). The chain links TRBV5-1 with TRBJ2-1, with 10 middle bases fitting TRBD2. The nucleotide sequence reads TGCGCCAGCAGCTTGGGATTTTTGGCTAGCGGGAGTAATGAGCAGTTCTTC. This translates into CASSLGFLASGSNEQFF.